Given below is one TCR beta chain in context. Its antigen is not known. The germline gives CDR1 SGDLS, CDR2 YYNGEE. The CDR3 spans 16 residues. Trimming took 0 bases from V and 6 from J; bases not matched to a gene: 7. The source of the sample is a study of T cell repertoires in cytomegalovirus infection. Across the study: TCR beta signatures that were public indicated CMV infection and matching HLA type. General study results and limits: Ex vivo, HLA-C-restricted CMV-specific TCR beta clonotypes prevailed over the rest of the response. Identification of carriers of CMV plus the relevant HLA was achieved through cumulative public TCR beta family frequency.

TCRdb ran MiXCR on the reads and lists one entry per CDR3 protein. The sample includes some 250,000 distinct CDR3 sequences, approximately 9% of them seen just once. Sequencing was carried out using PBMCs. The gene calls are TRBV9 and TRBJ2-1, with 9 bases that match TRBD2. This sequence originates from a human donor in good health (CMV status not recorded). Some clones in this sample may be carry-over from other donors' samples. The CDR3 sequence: CASSVDPAGGGNEQFF. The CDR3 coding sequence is TGTGCCAGCAGCGTAGATCCAGCGGGAGGTGGCAATGAGCAGTTCTTC.